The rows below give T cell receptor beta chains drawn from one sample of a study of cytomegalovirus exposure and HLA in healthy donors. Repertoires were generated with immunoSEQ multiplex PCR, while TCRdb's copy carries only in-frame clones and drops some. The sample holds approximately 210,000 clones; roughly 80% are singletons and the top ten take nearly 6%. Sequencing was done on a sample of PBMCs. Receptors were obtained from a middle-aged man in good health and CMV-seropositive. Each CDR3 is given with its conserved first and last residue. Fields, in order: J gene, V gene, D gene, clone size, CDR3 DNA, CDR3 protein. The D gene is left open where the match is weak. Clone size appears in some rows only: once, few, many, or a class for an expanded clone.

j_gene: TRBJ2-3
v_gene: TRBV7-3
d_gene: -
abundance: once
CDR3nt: TGTGCCAGCAGCCCGGCGGGCAGGGGAACAGATACGCAGTATTTT
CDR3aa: CASSPAGRGTDTQYF

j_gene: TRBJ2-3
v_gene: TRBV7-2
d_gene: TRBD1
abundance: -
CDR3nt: TGTGCCAGCACCCCGCCGGGGACAGGGGAAACTAGCACAGATACGCAGTATTTT
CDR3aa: CASTPPGTGETSTDTQYF

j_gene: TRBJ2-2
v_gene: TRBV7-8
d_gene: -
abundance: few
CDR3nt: TGTGCCAGCAGCGGGACAACGAACACCGGGGAGCTGTTTTTT
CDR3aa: CASSGTTNTGELFF

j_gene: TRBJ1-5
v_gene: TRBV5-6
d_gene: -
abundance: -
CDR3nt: TGTGCCAGCAGCTTGTGGGGCAGCTATAGCAATCAGCCCCGGCATTTT
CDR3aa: CASSLWGSYSNQPRHF

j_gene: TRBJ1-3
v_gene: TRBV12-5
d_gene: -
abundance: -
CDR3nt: TGTGCTAGTGGTTTGGTCAGAAGCTCTGGAAACACCATATATTTT
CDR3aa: CASGLVRSSGNTIYF

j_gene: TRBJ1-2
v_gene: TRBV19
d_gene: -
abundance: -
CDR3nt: TGTGCCAGTAGTATCTGGACAGTAGGTGGCTACACCTTC
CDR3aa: CASSIWTVGGYTF

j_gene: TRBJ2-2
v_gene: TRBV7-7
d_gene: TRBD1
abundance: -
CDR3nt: TGTGCCAGCAGCTCTCAGGGGGCCGTCGACACCGGGGAGCTGTTTTTT
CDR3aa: CASSSQGAVDTGELFF

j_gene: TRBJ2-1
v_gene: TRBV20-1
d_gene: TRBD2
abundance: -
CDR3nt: TGCAGTCCGTCGACTAGCGATGAGCAGTTCTTC
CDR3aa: CSPSTSDEQFF

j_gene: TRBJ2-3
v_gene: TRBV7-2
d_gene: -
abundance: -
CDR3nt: TGTGCCAGCAGCCTTCCGGGCACAGATACGCAGTATTTT
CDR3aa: CASSLPGTDTQYF

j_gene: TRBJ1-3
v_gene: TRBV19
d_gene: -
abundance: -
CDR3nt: TGTGCCAGTAGTGGACACCTCTCTGGAAACACCATATATTTT
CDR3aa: CASSGHLSGNTIYF

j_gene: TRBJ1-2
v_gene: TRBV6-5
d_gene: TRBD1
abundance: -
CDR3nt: TGTGCCAGCAGTTACACGGGACAGGGGAGTTCCTATGGCTACACCTTC
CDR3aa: CASSYTGQGSSYGYTF

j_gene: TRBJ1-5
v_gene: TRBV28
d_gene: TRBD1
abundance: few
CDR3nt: TGTGCCAGCAGTGAAGGACCGATCGACAGGGGAGTCAATCAGCCCCAGCATTTT
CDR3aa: CASSEGPIDRGVNQPQHF

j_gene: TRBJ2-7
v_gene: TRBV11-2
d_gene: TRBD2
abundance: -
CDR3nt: TGTGCCAGCAGCTTTATAGCGGGAATCAACTACGAGCAGTACTTC
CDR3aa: CASSFIAGINYEQYF

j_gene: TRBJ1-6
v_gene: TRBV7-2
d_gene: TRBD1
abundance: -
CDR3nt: TGTGCCAGCAGCCCGACGGGACAGGGCATTTCACCCCTCCACTTT
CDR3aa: CASSPTGQGISPLHF

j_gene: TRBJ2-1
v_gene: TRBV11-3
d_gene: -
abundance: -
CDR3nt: TGTGCCAGCAGCTTAGGCGGGGCTTCTGAGCAGTTCTTC
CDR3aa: CASSLGGASEQFF

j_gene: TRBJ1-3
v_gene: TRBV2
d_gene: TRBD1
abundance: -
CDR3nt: TGTGCCAGCAGTCGACAGGGGCTAAACAGAAACACCATATATTTT
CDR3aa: CASSRQGLNRNTIYF

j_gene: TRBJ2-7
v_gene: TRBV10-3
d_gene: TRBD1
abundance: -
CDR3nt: TGTGCCATCGGACAGGGGGGCGACGAGCAGTACTTC
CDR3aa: CAIGQGGDEQYF

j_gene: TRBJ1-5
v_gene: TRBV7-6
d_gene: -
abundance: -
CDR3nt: TGTGCCAGCAGCCCCGGGGCAGGGAGGTCGCAGCCCCAGCATTTT
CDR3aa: CASSPGAGRSQPQHF

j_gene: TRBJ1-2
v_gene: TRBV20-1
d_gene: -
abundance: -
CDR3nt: TGCAGTGCTAGAGGGGACGGCGGGAACACCTTC
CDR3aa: CSARGDGGNTF

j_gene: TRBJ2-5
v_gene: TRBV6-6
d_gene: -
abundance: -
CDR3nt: TGTGCCAGCAGTCCACAAGAGACCCAGTACTTC
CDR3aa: CASSPQETQYF

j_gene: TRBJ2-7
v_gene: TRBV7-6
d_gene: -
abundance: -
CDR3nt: TGTGCCAGCAGCTGGGACACCACCTACGAGCAGTACTTC
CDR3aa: CASSWDTTYEQYF

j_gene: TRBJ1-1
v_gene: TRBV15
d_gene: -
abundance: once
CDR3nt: TGTGCCACCAGCAGTCGCGGGAACACTGAAGCTTTCTTT
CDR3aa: CATSSRGNTEAFF

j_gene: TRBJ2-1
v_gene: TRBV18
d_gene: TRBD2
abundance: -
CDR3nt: TGTGCCAGCTCCCCTCTCCCGGGAGGGCAGTTCTTC
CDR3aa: CASSPLPGGQFF

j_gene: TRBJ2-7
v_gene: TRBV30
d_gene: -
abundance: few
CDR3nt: TGTGCCTGGACGTTGGAGGGACGTTCCTACGAGCAGTACTTC
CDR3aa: CAWTLEGRSYEQYF

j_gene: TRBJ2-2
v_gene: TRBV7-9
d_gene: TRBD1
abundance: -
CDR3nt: TGTGCCAGCAGCCCCGGGACAGGGTTACCCGGGGAGCTGTTTTTT
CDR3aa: CASSPGTGLPGELFF

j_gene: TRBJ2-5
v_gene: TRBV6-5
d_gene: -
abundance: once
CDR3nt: TGTGCCAGCAGTTACTCGGGACAACCTGGTGAGACCCAGTACTTC
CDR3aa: CASSYSGQPGETQYF

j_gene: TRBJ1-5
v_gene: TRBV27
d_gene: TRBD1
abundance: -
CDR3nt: TGTGCCAGCAAAACAGGGGCTAGCAATCAGCCCCAGCATTTT
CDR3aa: CASKTGASNQPQHF

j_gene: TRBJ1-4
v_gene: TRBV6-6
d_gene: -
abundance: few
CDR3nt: TGTGCCAGCAGTTACTTGGAGCAGGGTCTTAATGAAAAACTGTTTTTT
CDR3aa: CASSYLEQGLNEKLFF

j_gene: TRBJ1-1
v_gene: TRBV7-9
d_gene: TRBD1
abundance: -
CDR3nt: TGTGCCAGCAGCTTAGCGGTCAGGGGGGAAGCTTTCTTT
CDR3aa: CASSLAVRGEAFF

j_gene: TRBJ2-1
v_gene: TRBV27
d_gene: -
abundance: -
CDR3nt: TGTGCCAGCAGTTCAGATGGGCATGAGCAGTTCTTC
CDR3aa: CASSSDGHEQFF

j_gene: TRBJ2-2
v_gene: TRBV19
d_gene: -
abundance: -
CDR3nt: TGTGCCAGTAGAGCAATAGCGGAGACGAACACCGGGGAGCTGTTTTTT
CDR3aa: CASRAIAETNTGELFF

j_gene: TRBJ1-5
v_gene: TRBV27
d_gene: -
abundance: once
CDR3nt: TGTGCCAGCAGTTTTAGGACTGGGCCCGGGTCCCAGAAAGATCAGCCCCAGCATTTT
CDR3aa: CASSFRTGPGSQKDQPQHF

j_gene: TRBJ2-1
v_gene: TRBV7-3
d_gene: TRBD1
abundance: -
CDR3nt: TGTGCCAGCAGCACCGGACAGGCCGTCTACAATGAGCAGTTCTTC
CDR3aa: CASSTGQAVYNEQFF

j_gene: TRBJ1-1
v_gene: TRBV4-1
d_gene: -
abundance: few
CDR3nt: TGCGCCAGCAGCCAGGGTTGGACAGATATGAACACTGAAGCTTTCTTT
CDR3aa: CASSQGWTDMNTEAFF

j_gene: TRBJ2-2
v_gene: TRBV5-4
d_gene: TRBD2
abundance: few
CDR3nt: TGTGCCAGCAGCGTCAGACTAGCGGGGAACACCGGGGAGCTGTTTTTT
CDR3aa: CASSVRLAGNTGELFF

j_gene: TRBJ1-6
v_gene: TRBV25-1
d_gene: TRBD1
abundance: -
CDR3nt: TGTGCCAGCAGTGACTGGGGACAGAGGAGTTCACCCCTCCACTTT
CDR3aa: CASSDWGQRSSPLHF

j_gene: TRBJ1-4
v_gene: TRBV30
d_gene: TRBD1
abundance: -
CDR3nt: TGTGCCTGGAGCGGACAGGGGGCAGGGGAAAAACTGTTTTTT
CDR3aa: CAWSGQGAGEKLFF

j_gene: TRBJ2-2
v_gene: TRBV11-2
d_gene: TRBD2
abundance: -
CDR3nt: TGTGCCAGCAGCTTAGGGCTAGCGGCCGGGGAGCTGTTTTTT
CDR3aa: CASSLGLAAGELFF

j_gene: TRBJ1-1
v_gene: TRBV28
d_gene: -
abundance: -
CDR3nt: TGTGCCAGCAGTTTGAGGAACACTGAAGCTTTCTTT
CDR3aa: CASSLRNTEAFF

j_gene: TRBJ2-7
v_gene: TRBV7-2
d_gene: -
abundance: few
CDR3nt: TGTGCCAGCAGCCCACAGGGAACTTACTACGAGCAGTACTTC
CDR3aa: CASSPQGTYYEQYF

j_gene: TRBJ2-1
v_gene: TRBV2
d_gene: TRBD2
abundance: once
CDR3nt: TGTGCCAGCCTCGACCTAAGACTAGCGGGAGGACCGAAAACCTACAATGAGCAGTTCTTC
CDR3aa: CASLDLRLAGGPKTYNEQFF

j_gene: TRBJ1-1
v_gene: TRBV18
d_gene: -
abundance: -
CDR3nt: TGTGCCAGCTCACCCCGACAGGAGAACACTGAAGCTTTCTTT
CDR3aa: CASSPRQENTEAFF

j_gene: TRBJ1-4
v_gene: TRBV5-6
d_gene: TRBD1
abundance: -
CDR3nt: TGTGCCAGCAGCTTGAAGGGGGCGCACGAAAAACTGTTTTTT
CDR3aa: CASSLKGAHEKLFF

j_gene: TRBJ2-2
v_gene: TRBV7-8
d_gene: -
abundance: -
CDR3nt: TGTGCCAGCAGCTTAGGACAGAACACCGGGGAGCTGTTTTTT
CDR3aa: CASSLGQNTGELFF

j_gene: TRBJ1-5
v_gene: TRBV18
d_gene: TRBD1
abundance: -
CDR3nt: TGTGCCAGCTCACCACAACAACAGGGGAATCAGCCCCAGCATTTT
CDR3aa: CASSPQQQGNQPQHF

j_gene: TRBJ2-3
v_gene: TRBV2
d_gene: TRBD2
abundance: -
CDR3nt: TGTGCCAGCAGTAGAGGGACTAGCCCAGATACGCAGTATTTT
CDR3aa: CASSRGTSPDTQYF

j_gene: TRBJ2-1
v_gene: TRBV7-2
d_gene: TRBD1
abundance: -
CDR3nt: TGTGCCAGCAGCTACGACAGGGGCCCCTACAATGAGCAGTTCTTC
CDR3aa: CASSYDRGPYNEQFF

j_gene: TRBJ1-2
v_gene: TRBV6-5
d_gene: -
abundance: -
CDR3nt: TGTGCCAGCAGCCAGGACAGTTCCTATGGCTACACCTTC
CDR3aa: CASSQDSSYGYTF

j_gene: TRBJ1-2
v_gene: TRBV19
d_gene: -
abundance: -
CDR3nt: TGTGCCAGTAGTATAGGGACAGCTTACACCTTC
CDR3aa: CASSIGTAYTF

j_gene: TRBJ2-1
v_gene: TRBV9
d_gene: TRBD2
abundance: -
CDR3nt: TGTGCCAGCAGCGCCCAAGGACTAGCGGGCGAATACAATGAGCAGTTCTTC
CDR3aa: CASSAQGLAGEYNEQFF

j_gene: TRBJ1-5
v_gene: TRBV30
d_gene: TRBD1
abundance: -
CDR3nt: TGTGCCTGGAGTAGGAGACAGGGGGACCCAAATCAGCCCCAGCATTTT
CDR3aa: CAWSRRQGDPNQPQHF

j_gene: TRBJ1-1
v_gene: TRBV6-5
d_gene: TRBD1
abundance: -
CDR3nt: TGTGCCAGCAGCAAGGACAGGGTCGGGACTGAAGCTTTCTTT
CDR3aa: CASSKDRVGTEAFF

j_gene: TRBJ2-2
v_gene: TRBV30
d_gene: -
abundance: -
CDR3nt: TGTGCCTGGCGGACAGTTAACACCGGGGAGCTGTTTTTT
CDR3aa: CAWRTVNTGELFF

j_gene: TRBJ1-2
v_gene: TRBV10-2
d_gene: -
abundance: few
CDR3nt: TGCGCCAGCAGTGAGCTGGGGAGGGACTATGGCTACACCTTC
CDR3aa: CASSELGRDYGYTF

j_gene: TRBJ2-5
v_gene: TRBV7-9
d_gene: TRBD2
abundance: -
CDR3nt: TGTGCCAGCAGCTCAGGACTAGCGGGATCCTCTGTGAAGACCCAGTACTTC
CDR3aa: CASSSGLAGSSVKTQYF